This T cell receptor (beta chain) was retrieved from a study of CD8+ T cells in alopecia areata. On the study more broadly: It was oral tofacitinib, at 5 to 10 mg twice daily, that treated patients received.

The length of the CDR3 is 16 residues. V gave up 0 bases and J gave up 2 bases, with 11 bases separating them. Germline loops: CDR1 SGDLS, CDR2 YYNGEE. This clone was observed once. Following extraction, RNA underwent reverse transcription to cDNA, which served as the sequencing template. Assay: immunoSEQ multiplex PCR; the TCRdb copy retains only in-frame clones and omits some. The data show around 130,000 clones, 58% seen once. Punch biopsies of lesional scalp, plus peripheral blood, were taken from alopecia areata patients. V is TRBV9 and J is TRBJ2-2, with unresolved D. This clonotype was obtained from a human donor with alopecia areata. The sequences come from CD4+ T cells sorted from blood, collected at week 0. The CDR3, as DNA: TGTGCCAGCAGCGTAGCGGGCAGACCAAACACCGGGGAGCTGTTTTTT. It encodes CASSVAGRPNTGELFF.